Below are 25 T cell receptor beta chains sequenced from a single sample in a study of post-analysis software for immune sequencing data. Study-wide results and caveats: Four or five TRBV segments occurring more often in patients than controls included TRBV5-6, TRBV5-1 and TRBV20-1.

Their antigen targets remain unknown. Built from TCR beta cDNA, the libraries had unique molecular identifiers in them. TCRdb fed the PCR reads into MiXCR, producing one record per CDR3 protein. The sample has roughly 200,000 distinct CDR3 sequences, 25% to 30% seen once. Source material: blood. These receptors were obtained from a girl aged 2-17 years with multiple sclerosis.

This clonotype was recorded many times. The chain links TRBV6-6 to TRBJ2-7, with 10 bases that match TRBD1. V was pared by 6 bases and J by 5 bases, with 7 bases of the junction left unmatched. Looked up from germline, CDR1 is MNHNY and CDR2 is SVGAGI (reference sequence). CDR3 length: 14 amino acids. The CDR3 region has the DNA TGTGCCAGCAGATCCGGGACAGGGGCCCACGAGCAGTACTTC. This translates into CASRSGTGAHEQYF.

The CDR3 nucleotides are TGCAGTGCTGGGAGGGGCCGGCCCTACAATGAGCAGTTCTTC. Residues: CSAGRGRPYNEQFF. The chain links TRBV20-1 to TRBJ2-1, with 7 positions matching TRBD2. The germline V gene encodes CDR1 DFQATT and CDR2 SNEGSKA (reference sequence). The CDR3 is 14 residues long. Trimming took 5 bases from V and 2 from J; bases not matched to a gene: 6.

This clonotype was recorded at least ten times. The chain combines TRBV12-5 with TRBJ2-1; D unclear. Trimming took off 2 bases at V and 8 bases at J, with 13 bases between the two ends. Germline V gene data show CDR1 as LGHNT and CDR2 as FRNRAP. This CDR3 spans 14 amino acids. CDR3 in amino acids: CASGLWARMYEQFF. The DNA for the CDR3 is TGTGCTAGTGGTTTGTGGGCCCGTATGTATGAGCAGTTCTTC.

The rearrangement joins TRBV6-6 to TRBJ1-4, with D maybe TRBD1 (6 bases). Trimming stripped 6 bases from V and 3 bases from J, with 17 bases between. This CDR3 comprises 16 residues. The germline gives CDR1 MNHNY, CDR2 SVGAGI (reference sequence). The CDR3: CASSLRTGSANEKLFF. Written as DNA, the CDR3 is TGTGCCAGCAGCTTAAGAACAGGGTCAGCTAATGAAAAACTGTTTTTT.

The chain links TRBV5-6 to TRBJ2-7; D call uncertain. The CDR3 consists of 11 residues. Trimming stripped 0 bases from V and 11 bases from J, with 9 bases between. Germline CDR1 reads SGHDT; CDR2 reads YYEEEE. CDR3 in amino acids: CASSLDRLEYF. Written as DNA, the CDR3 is TGTGCCAGCAGCTTGGACCGTCTGGAGTACTTC.

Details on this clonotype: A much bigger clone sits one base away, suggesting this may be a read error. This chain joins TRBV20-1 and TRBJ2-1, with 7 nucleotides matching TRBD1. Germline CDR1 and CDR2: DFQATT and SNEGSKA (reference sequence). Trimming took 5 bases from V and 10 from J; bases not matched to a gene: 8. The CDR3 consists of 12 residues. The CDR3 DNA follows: TGCAGTGCTTGCGACAGGGCCGGCGAGCAGTTCTTC. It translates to CSACDRAGEQFF.

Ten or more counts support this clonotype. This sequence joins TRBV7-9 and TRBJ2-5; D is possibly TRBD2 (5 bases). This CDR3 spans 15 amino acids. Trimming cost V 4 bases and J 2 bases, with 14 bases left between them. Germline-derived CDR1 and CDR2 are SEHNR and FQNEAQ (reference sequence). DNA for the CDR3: TGTGCCAGCAGCTCGCTAGACGGGATTCAAGAGACCCAGTACTTC. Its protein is CASSSLDGIQETQYF.

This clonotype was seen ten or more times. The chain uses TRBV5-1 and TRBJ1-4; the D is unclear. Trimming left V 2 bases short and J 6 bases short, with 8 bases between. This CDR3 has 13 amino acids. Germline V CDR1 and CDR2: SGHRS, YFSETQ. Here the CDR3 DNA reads TGCGCCAGCAGCTTTGACGGTGATGAAAAACTGTTTTTT. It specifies CASSFDGDEKLFF. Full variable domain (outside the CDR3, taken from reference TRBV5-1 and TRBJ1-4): KAGVTQTPRYLIKTRGQQVTLSCSPISGHRSVSWYQQTPGQGLQFLFEYFSETQRNKGNFPGRFSGRQFSNSRSEMNVSTLELGDSALYLCASSFDGDEKLFFGSGTQLSVL.

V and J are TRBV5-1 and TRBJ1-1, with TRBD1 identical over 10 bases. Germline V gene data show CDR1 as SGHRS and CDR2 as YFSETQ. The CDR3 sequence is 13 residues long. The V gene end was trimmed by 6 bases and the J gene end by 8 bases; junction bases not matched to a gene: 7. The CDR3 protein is CASTLGQGGEAFF. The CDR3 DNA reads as TGCGCCAGCACCCTTGGACAGGGGGGCGAAGCTTTCTTT.

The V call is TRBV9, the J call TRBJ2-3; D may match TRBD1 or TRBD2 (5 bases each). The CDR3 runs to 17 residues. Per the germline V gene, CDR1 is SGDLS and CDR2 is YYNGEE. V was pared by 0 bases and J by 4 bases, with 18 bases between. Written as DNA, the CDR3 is TGTGCCAGCAGCGTAGGTACCGGGCAGGGAGTCGCAGATACGCAGTATTTT. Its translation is CASSVGTGQGVADTQYF.

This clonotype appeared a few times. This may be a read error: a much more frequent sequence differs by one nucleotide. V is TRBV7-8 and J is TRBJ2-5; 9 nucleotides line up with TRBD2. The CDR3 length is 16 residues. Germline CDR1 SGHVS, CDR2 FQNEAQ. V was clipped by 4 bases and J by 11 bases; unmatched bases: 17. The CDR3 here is CASSSPVWTSVDEQYF. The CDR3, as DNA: TGTGCCAGCAGCTCCCCAGTTTGGACTAGCGTCGATGAGCAGTACTTC.

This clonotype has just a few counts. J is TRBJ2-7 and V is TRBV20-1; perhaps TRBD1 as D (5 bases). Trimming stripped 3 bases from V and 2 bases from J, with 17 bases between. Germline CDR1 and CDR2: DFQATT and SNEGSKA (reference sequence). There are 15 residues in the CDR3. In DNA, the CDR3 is TGCAGTGCTAGCCTAACAGGTGGTTCGGCCTACGAGCAGTACTTC. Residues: CSASLTGGSAYEQYF.

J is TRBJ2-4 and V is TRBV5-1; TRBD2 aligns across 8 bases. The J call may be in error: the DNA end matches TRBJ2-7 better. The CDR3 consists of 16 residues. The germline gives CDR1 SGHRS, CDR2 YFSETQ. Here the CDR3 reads CASSPTLSGSRYEQYF. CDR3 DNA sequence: TGCGCCAGCAGCCCCACGCTAAGCGGGAGTCGCTACGAGCAGTACTTC.

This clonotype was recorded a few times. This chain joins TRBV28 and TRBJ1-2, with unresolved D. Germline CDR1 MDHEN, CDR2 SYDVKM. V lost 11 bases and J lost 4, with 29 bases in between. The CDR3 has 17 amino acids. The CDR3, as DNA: TGTGCCGGAGCAACCCCGAATCCGAGTCCGGGGAGCTATGGCTACACCTTC. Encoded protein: CAGATPNPSPGSYGYTF.

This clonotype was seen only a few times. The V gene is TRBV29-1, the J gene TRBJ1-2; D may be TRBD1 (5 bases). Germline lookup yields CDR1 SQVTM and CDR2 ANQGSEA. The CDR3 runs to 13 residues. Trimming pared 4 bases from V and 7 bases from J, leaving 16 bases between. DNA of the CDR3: TGCAGCGTTGCGGGGGTTGGCGGAGGTGGCTACACCTTC. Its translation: CSVAGVGGGGYTF. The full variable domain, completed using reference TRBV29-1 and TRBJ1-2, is SAVISQKPSRDICQRGTSLTIQCQVDSQVTMMFWYRQQPGQSLTLIATANQGSEATYESGFVIDKFPISRPNLTFSTLTVSNMSPEDSSIYLCSVAGVGGGGYTFGSGTRLTVV.

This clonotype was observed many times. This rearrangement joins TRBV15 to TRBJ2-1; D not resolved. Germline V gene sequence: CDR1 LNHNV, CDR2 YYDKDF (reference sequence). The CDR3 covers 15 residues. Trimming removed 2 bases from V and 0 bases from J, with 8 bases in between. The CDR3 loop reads CATSRYRASYNEQFF. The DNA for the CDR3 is TGTGCCACCAGCAGATATCGGGCCTCCTACAATGAGCAGTTCTTC.

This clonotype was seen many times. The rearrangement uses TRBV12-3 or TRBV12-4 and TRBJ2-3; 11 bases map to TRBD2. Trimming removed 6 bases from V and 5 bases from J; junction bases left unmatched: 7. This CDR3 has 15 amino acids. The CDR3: CASSLLAGAGDTQYF. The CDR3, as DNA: TGTGCCAGCAGCCTACTAGCGGGGGCGGGAGATACGCAGTATTTT.

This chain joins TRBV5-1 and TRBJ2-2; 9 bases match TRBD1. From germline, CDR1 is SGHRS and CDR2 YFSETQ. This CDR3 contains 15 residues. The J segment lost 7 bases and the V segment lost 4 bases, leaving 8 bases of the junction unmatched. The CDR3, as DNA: TGCGCCAGCAGCGGAACAGGGGGCGGTGTCGGGGAGCTGTTTTTT. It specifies CASSGTGGGVGELFF. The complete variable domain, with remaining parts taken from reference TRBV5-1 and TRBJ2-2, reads KAGVTQTPRYLIKTRGQQVTLSCSPISGHRSVSWYQQTPGQGLQFLFEYFSETQRNKGNFPGRFSGRQFSNSRSEMNVSTLELGDSALYLCASSGTGGGVGELFFGEGSRLTVL.

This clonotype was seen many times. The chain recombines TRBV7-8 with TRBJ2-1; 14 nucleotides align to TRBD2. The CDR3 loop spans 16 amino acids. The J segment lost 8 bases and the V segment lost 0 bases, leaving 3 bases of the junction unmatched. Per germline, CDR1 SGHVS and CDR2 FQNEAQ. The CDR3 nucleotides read TGTGCCAGCAGCTTAGCGGGACTAGCGGGAGTCTATGAGCAGTTCTTC. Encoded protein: CASSLAGLAGVYEQFF.

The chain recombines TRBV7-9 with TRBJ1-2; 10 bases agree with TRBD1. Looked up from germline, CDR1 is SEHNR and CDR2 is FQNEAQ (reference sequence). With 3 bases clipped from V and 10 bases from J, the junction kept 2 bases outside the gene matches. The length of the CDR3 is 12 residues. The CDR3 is CASSFGQGDYTF. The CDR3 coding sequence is TGTGCCAGCAGCTTCGGACAGGGGGACTACACCTTC.

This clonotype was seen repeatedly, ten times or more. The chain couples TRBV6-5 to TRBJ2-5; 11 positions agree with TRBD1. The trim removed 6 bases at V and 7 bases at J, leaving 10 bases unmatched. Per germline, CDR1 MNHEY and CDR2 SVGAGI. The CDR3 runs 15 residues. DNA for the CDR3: TGTGCCAGCAGGCTGGGACAGGGGGGTGTGGGGACCCAGTACTTC. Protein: CASRLGQGGVGTQYF.

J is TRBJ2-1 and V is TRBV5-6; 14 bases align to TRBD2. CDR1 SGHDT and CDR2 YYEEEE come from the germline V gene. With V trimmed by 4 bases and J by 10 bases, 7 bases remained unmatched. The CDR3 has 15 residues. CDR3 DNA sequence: TGTGCCAGCAGCCCCGGACTAGCGGGAGGAGGCGAGCAGTTCTTC. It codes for CASSPGLAGGGEQFF.

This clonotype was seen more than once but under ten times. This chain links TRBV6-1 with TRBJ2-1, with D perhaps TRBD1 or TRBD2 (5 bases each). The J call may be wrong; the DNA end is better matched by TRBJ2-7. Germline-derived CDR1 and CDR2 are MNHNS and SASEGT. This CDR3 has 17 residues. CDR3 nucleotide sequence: TGTGCCAGCAGTGCCCGTGGGACGTCTAGCTCCTACAATGAGCAGTACTTC. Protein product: CASSARGTSSSYNEQYF.

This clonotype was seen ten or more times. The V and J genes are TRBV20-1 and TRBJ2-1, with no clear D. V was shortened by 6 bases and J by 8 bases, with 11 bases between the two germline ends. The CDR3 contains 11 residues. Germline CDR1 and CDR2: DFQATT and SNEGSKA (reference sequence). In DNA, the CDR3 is TGCAGTGCCCAGAAGGGCGATGAGCAGTTCTTC. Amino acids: CSAQKGDEQFF.

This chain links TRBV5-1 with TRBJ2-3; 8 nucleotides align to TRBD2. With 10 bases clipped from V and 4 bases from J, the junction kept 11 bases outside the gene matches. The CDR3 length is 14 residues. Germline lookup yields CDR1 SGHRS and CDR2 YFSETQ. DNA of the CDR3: TGCGCCGCCGCCAGCGGGAGACGGGCAGATACGCAGTATTTT. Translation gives CAAASGRRADTQYF.